This T cell receptor (beta chain) was retrieved from a study of blood T cell repertoires in COVID-19. Methods used by the authors: The authors estimated nucleated cell counts from reference gene primer amplification. Libraries were prepared by immunoSEQ multiplex PCR; TCRdb keeps only in-frame clonotypes and omits some of them. The DNA gave D and trimming, while V, J and clone size come from that table. The sample yields 150,000 to 200,000 clones, roughly 84% seen once. With 0 bases removed from V and 4 bases from J, the gap between germline ends came to 12 bases. The germline CDR1 and CDR2 sequences are MNHEY and SVGAGI. The CDR3 length is 16 residues.

The source of this sequence is a human donor with acute or convalescent COVID-19. The donor label of this sample is uncertain. The chain recombines TRBV6-5 with TRBJ1-4; a weak D match, TRBD1 (6 bases). The sample taken for sequencing was peripheral blood. In DNA form, the CDR3 reads TGTGCCAGCAGTTACTCGCCGGCAGGGGTTAATGAAAAACTGTTTTTT. Translating gives CASSYSPAGVNEKLFF.